This T cell receptor (beta chain) came from a study of blood T cell repertoires in COVID-19 (TCRdb year 2020). Some background on the complete study: The collaborator samples originated in the United States, Italy and Spain and spanned the acute and convalescent phases of COVID-19. The material from the prospective study consisted of cDNA or gDNA derived from T cells, B-cell-depleted T cells, or PBMCs. The repertoires were released in a freely available public database intended as a resource for research on the immune response to SARS-CoV-2. Samples came from the ongoing ImmuneRACE study (first 160 participants) plus 1,254 subjects from 6 global collaborators. Subjects who had been exposed to COVID-19, were actively infected with it, or had recovered from it provided the deeply sampled blood TCRbeta repertoires that made up the dataset. Sample metadata almost always included a de-identified subject ID, COVID-19 status, age in years and sex. Where available, HLA class I and class II types were taken from metadata supplied by the sample provider and were not determined by assay-based typing. General findings and caveats noted by the study authors: The amount of clinical and demographic metadata varied by source and participant and was provided uncurated.

Turning to this clone: It has no known antigen specificity. Base-call qualities are not available, and no considerably larger clone is one nucleotide away.

Its CDR3 holds 14 amino acids, cysteine through phenylalanine. Left in the record is the CDR3 DNA by itself, 42 bases read in frame from the first base. Trimming takes 2 bases off V and 8 bases off J; junction bases not matched to a gene: 4. CDR1 and CDR2, looked up from the germline V gene, are SGDLS and YYNGEE. At one collaborating source in Seattle, patients were enrolled during active infection and were followed longitudinally through the course of disease. Each collaborating institution followed its own protocols to collect whole blood in K2EDTA tubes. For TCRbeta analysis, collaborators shipped samples as frozen whole blood, isolated PBMCs, or DNA extracted from either of those sample types. The immunoSEQ Assay, a bias-controlled multiplex PCR, was used to amplify TCRbeta CDR3 regions from genomic DNA. On the study's bioinformatics: The number of nucleated cells in each sample was estimated by amplification of reference gene primers within the assay. To quantify the absolute abundance of each unique TCRbeta CDR3 rearrangement, sequence reads were collapsed and filtered. Productive Simpson clonality was computed per sample as the square root of Simpson's diversity index over productive rearrangements. TCRdb mirrors the immuneACCESS table, restricted to in-frame sequences. Some clones are absent from its copies; in checked studies, under half trace to an unresolved V gene, and the reason for the others is unknown. V, J and clone size reflect that table, while D and trimming were determined from the DNA. Counted in this sample were 250,000 to 300,000 clones; about 89% of them appeared once. In total, the top ten clones hold around 2% of the sample.

The source material was peripheral blood. The chain is assembled from TRBV9 and TRBJ1-6, with 7 junctional bases fitting TRBD1. This receptor was obtained from a woman in her twenties or thirties with COVID-19, enrolled during active disease. The DNA sequence is as follows: TGTGCCAGCAGCGTCGGACAGGCCTATTCACCCCTCCACTTT. Its product reads: CASSVGQAYSPLHF.